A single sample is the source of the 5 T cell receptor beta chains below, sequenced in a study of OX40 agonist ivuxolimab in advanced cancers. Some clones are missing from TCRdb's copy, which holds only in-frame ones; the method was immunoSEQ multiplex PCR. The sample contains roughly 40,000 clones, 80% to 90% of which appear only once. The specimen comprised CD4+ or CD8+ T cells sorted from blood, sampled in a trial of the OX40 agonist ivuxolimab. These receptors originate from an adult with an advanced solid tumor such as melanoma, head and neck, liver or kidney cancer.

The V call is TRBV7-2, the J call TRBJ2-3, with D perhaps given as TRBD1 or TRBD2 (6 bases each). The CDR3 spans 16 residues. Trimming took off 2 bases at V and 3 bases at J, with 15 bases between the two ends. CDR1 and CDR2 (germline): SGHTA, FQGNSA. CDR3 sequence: CASSLTVRGTTDTQYF. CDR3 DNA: TGTGCCAGCAGCTTAACGGTACGGGGGACAACAGATACGCAGTATTTT.

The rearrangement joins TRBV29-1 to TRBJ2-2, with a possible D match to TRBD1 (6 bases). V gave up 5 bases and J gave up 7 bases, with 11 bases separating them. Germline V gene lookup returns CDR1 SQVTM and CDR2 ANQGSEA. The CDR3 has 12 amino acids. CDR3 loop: CSVRVGGGELFF. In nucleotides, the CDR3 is TGCAGCGTTCGGGTAGGGGGCGGGGAGCTGTTTTTT.

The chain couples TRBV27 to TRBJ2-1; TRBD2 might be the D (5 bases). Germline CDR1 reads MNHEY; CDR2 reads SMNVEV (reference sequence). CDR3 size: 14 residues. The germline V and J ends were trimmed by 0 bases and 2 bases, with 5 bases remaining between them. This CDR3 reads CASSLSGAYNEQFF. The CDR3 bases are TGTGCCAGCAGTTTATCCGGGGCCTACAATGAGCAGTTCTTC.

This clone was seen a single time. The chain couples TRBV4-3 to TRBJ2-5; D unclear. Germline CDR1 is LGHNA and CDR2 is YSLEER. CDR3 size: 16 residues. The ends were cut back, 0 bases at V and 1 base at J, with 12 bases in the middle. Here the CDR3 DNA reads TGCGCCAGCAGCCAAGATCGGGTCAGAGCCCAAGAGACCCAGTACTTC. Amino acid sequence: CASSQDRVRAQETQYF.

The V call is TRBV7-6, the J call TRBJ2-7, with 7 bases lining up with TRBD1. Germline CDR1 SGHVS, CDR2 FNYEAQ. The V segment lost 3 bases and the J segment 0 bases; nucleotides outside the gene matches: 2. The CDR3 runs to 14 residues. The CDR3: CASSFSGGSYEQYF. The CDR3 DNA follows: TGTGCCAGCAGCTTTTCAGGGGGCTCCTACGAGCAGTACTTC. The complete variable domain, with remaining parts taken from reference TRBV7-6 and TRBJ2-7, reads GAGVSQSPRYKVTKRGQDVALRCDPISGHVSLYWYRQALGQGPEFLTYFNYEAQQDKSGLPNDRFSAERPEGSISTLTIQRTEQRDSAMYRCASSFSGGSYEQYFGPGTRLTVT.